This T cell receptor (beta chain) comes out of a study of memory CD4+ T cells and cytomegalovirus serostatus. The sort gate was single viable CD3+CD4+CD8-CD45RO+ cells for memory CD4+ T cells. The assay was immunoSEQ multiplex PCR, and TCRdb's table has in-frame clones only and misses some. The data contain about 45,000 clones, around 82% of them seen just once; the ten biggest clones take up approximately 0.96%. Germline loops: CDR1 SGHTA, CDR2 FQGTGA. With 5 bases removed from V and 4 bases from J, the gap between germline ends came to 18 bases. The CDR3 sequence is 16 residues long. Material: memory CD4+ T cells from blood. The clonotype originates from an adult in good health and CMV-seronegative. This chain joins TRBV7-3 and TRBJ2-1; maybe TRBD2 (6 bases). CDR3 nucleotide sequence: TGTGCCAGCAGCCCACTAGGAACGGGGGTTTACAATGAGCAGTTCTTC. It translates to CASSPLGTGVYNEQFF.